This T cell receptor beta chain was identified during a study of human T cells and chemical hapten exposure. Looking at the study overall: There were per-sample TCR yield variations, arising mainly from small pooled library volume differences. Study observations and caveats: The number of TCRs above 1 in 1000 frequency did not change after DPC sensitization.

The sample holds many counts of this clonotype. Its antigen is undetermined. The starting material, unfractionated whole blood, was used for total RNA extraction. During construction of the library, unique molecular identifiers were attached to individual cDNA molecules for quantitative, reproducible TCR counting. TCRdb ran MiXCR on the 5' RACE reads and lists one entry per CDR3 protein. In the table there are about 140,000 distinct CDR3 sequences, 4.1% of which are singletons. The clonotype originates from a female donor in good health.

CDR3 protein: CASSPGTKGVGYNEQFF. CDR3 DNA sequence: TGTGCCAGTAGTCCCGGGACTAAGGGGGTCGGCTACAATGAGCAGTTCTTC. The V and J genes are TRBV19 and TRBJ2-1, with D possibly being TRBD2 (7 bases). The germline gives CDR1 LNHDA, CDR2 SQIVND (reference sequence). V was clipped by 5 bases and J by 3 bases, with 20 bases between them. The CDR3 has 17 residues.